The 32 T cell receptor beta chains reported below all come from one sample, sequenced in a study of blood T cell repertoires in COVID-19. The protocol was immunoSEQ multiplex PCR, while the TCRdb copy is restricted to in-frame clones and leaves out a portion. Among 130,000 to 150,000 clones listed, roughly 84% were seen once. Sequenced sample: PBMCs or T cells enriched from blood (not recorded which). The receptor set was obtained from a woman aged 50 to 60 who had been exposed to COVID-19.

The rearrangement uses TRBV19 and TRBJ2-3, with 7 bases matching TRBD1. V shed 3 bases and J 6 bases; nucleotides not matched to a gene: 3. Looked up from germline, CDR1 is LNHDA and CDR2 is SQIVND (reference sequence). This CDR3 spans 13 amino acids. CDR3: CASSMRGQDTQYF. CDR3 bases: TGTGCCAGTAGTATGAGGGGGCAGGATACGCAGTATTTT.

The chain carries TRBV9 and TRBJ2-1, with D possibly TRBD1 on 7 matching bases. V dropped 3 bases and J dropped 5 bases, with 15 bases sitting between them. Germline CDR1 is SGDLS and CDR2 is YYNGEE. CDR3 length: 15 amino acids. The CDR3: CASSARDRVNNEQFF. The CDR3 bases are TGTGCCAGCAGCGCGCGGGACAGAGTAAACAATGAGCAGTTCTTC.

Here the CDR3 DNA reads TGTGCCAGTAGTCTCCTGGACAGGAAGAGTTATGGCTACACCTTC. As protein: CASSLLDRKSYGYTF. The chain carries TRBV19 and TRBJ1-2; 7 bases line up with TRBD1. The CDR3 extends over 15 amino acids. Germline CDR1 reads LNHDA; CDR2 reads SQIVND (reference sequence). The V gene end was trimmed by 5 bases and the J gene end by 5 bases; junction bases not matched to a gene: 11. Full variable domain (remainder filled in from reference TRBV19 and TRBJ1-2): DGGITQSPKYLFRKEGQNVTLSCEQNLNHDAMYWYRQDPGQGLRLIYYSQIVNDFQKGDIAEGYSVSREKKESFPLTVTSAQKNPTAFYLCASSLLDRKSYGYTFGSGTRLTVV.

In this sample, this clone turned up a few times. The genes are TRBV15 and TRBJ2-2; the D is unclear. Trimming took 8 bases from V and 6 from J, leaving 13 bases between them. Germline V gene data show CDR1 as LNHNV and CDR2 as YYDKDF (reference sequence). This CDR3 region has 13 residues. CDR3 bases: TGTGCCACCTTTACTACAAGGTCCGGGGAGCTGTTTTTT. It codes for CATFTTRSGELFF.

This chain links TRBV28 with TRBJ1-1, with D possibly matching TRBD1 (6 bases). The V end was cut by 6 bases, the J end by 5 bases, with 10 bases between. The CDR3 length is 12 residues. Germline loops: CDR1 MDHEN, CDR2 SYDVKM. The CDR3 coding sequence is TGTGCCAGCAGCCCAGGGGTTACTGAAGCTTTCTTT. Encoded protein: CASSPGVTEAFF.

The rearrangement uses TRBV15 and TRBJ1-2; 7 positions match TRBD1. The junction had 7 bases not matched to a gene; V was cut back by 4 bases and J by 2 bases. CDR1 and CDR2 (germline): LNHNV, YYDKDF (reference sequence). The CDR3 is 15 residues long. CDR3 sequence: CATSTARDRNYGYTF. The DNA for the CDR3 is TGTGCCACCAGCACAGCCAGGGACAGAAACTATGGCTACACCTTC.

The V and J genes are TRBV5-4 and TRBJ2-3; D perhaps matches TRBD2 (5 bases). The V gene lost 7 bases and the J gene lost 1 base, with 25 bases spanning the gap. CDR3 length: 18 amino acids. Germline CDR1 and CDR2: SGHNT and YYREEE (reference sequence). DNA for the CDR3: TGTGCCAGCTCAGCTTGGGTCGGGGAAGAGGGTCGCACAGATACGCAGTATTTT. It yields the protein CASSAWVGEEGRTDTQYF.

J is TRBJ1-2 and V is TRBV29-1, with D perhaps matching TRBD1 (6 bases). CDR3 length: 12 amino acids. Germline V gives CDR1 SQVTM, CDR2 ANQGSEA. Trimming left V 4 bases short and J 4 bases short, with 10 bases between. This CDR3 reads CSVGQATYGYTF. The CDR3 coding sequence is TGCAGCGTTGGACAGGCGACCTATGGCTACACCTTC.

The chain employs TRBV6-5 and TRBJ2-7, with D uncertain. This CDR3 is built from 13 residues. The V end lost 5 bases, the J end lost 0 bases, and 8 bases lay between the germline ends. In germline, CDR1 is MNHEY, CDR2 SVGAGI. CDR3 sequence reads: CASSPRFSYEQYF. As DNA, the CDR3 is TGTGCCAGCAGTCCCCGGTTCTCCTACGAGCAGTACTTC.

This chain joins TRBV24-1 and TRBJ2-3, with a weak D call TRBD2 (6 bases). The CDR3 has 14 residues. Germline CDR1 reads KGHDR; CDR2 reads SFDVKD. The V end was cut by 3 bases, the J end by 3 bases, with 9 bases between. The CDR3 nucleotides are TGTGCCACCAGTGATACGACTAGTACAGATACGCAGTATTTT. Protein product: CATSDTTSTDTQYF.

This clone was counted between two and nine times. The genes are TRBV5-6 and TRBJ2-3, with no clear D. CDR1 SGHDT and CDR2 YYEEEE come from the germline V gene. V was pared by 2 bases and J by 11 bases, with 9 bases between. The CDR3 is 11 amino acids. Here the CDR3 reads CASSLTSEQYF. CDR3 DNA sequence: TGTGCCAGCAGCTTAACGAGTGAGCAGTATTTT.

This rearrangement joins TRBV6-2 or TRBV6-3 to TRBJ2-7; 10 positions match TRBD2. V lost 5 bases, J lost 3 bases, and 1 base stayed unmatched. The CDR3 runs 13 residues. Germline loops: CDR1 MNHEY, CDR2 SVGEGT. The DNA of the CDR3 is TGTGCCAGCAGTAGGACTAGCGGCTACGAGCAGTACTTC. Amino acid sequence: CASSRTSGYEQYF.

The chain uses TRBV10-3 and TRBJ1-1; tentatively, D is TRBD1 (6 bases). The CDR3 runs 13 residues. Deletions cut 4 bases from V and 5 bases from J, with 11 bases between. Germline CDR1 and CDR2: ENHRY and SYGVKD. CDR3 protein: CAISGARGTEAFF. The CDR3, as DNA: TGTGCCATCAGTGGGGCCAGGGGTACTGAAGCTTTCTTT.

Turning to this clone: One junction end does not reproduce the germline sequence, and a read error may be involved. CDR3 region: CASSSGAGEVQF. The CDR3 coding sequence is TGTGCCAGCTCCTCAGGGGCAGGGGAAGTCCAATTC. The J gene is TRBJ2-7, the V gene TRBV18, with a possible D match to TRBD1 (6 bases). CDR1 KGHSH and CDR2 LQKENI come from the germline V gene. CDR3 length: 12 residues.

CDR3 in DNA: TGTGCCAGCTCACCATTAGGGGTCGAGACCCAGTACTTC. Its protein product is CASSPLGVETQYF. The gene calls are TRBV18 and TRBJ2-5; a possible D gene is TRBD1 (5 bases). The CDR3 runs 13 residues. In germline, CDR1 is KGHSH, CDR2 LQKENI. Trimming removed 2 bases from V and 5 bases from J, with 9 bases in between.

This clone was seen at least ten times. This rearrangement joins TRBV18 to TRBJ1-1, with TRBD1 as a possible D gene (5 bases). V lost 0 bases to trimming and J lost 4 bases, with 12 bases between them. The CDR3 has 15 residues. CDR1 and CDR2 from the germline V gene are KGHSH and LQKENI. CDR3 loop: CASSPPPGRATEAFF. The CDR3 DNA is TGTGCCAGCTCACCACCGCCAGGCAGGGCCACTGAAGCTTTCTTT.

The gene calls are TRBV9 and TRBJ2-2; 10 bases align to TRBD1. Germline V lookup: CDR1 SGDLS, CDR2 YYNGEE. Trimming cost V 6 bases and J 5 bases; bases outside gene matches: 7. The CDR3 sequence is 15 residues long. CDR3 amino acids: CASNTGTGVTGELFF. In nucleotides, the CDR3 is TGTGCCAGCAACACCGGGACAGGGGTAACCGGGGAGCTGTTTTTT.

In its sample, this clone was seen a few times. The chain carries TRBV29-1 and TRBJ1-2; D remains ambiguous. The CDR3 spans 12 residues. V lost 5 bases and J 1 base, leaving 8 bases between the germline ends. The germline V gene has CDR1 SQVTM and CDR2 ANQGSEA. The chain's CDR3 is CSVSLSNYGYTF. The DNA of the CDR3 is TGCAGCGTTTCGCTCAGTAACTATGGCTACACCTTC. The variable domain in full, with the rest retrieved from reference TRBV29-1 and TRBJ1-2, is SAVISQKPSRDICQRGTSLTIQCQVDSQVTMMFWYRQQPGQSLTLIATANQGSEATYESGFVIDKFPISRPNLTFSTLTVSNMSPEDSSIYLCSVSLSNYGYTFGSGTRLTVV.

The V call is TRBV6-2 or TRBV6-3, the J call TRBJ2-3; 11 nucleotides match TRBD2. V gave up 4 bases and J gave up 5 bases; unmatched junction bases: 11. Per the germline V gene, CDR1 is MNHEY and CDR2 is SVGEGT. The CDR3 is 17 residues long. In DNA form, the CDR3 reads TGTGCCAGCAGTTCCCCGGGACTAGCGGCGGGGAAAGATACGCAGTATTTT. Protein sequence: CASSSPGLAAGKDTQYF.

The V call is TRBV19, the J call TRBJ1-4; weak D call: TRBD1 (6 bases). Germline V CDR1 and CDR2: LNHDA, SQIVND (reference sequence). The CDR3 is 14 amino acids. Trimming pared 3 bases from V and 4 bases from J, leaving 9 bases between. The CDR3: CASSISRGNEKLFF. CDR3 DNA: TGTGCCAGTAGTATCAGCAGGGGTAATGAAAAACTGTTTTTT.

The chain uses TRBV6-5 and TRBJ1-5; 8 positions match TRBD1. The V gene end was trimmed by 6 bases and the J gene end by 5 bases; junction bases not matched to a gene: 3. Germline loops: CDR1 MNHEY, CDR2 SVGAGI. The CDR3 spans 13 residues. The CDR3 DNA reads TGTGCCAGCAGGATGACAGGGGATCAGCCCCAGCATTTT. It is translated as CASRMTGDQPQHF.

V is TRBV7-2 and J is TRBJ1-2, with 10 nucleotides matching TRBD1. The CDR3 has 14 residues. The germline gives CDR1 SGHTA, CDR2 FQGNSA. The V segment lost 3 bases and the J segment 5 bases; nucleotides outside the gene matches: 3. In nucleotides, the CDR3 is TGTGCCAGCAGCTTCTTGGGACAGGGGTATGGCTACACCTTC. Translated: CASSFLGQGYGYTF.

The chain joins TRBV3-1 (or the pseudogene TRBV3-2) to TRBJ2-7; TRBD2 is a possible D gene (6 bases). The germline V and J ends were trimmed by 0 bases and 4 bases, with 19 bases remaining between them. The CDR3 spans 17 residues. Germline CDR1 and CDR2: LGHDT and YNNKEL (reference sequence). CDR3 nucleotides: TGTGCCAGCAGCCAAGAGCGGGGTGGGACGGCGCTATACGAGCAGTACTTC. Amino acids: CASSQERGGTALYEQYF.

This chain uses TRBV29-1 with TRBJ2-5, with TRBD2 matching 7 bases. V shed 3 bases, J shed 5 bases, and the junction held 3 bases outside the gene matches. This CDR3 has 12 amino acids. Germline lookup yields CDR1 SQVTM and CDR2 ANQGSEA. The CDR3 loop reads CSVDRGGETQYF. The CDR3 region has the DNA TGCAGCGTTGACCGGGGAGGGGAGACCCAGTACTTC.

This clone has a handful of counts. The rearrangement joins TRBV29-1 to TRBJ2-1, with 11 bases aligning to TRBD2. CDR3 length: 17 amino acids. V gave up 4 bases and J gave up 8 bases; unmatched junction bases: 16. The V gene's germline CDR1 is SQVTM and CDR2 ANQGSEA. The CDR3 DNA follows: TGCAGCGTTGGGTTTGCTAGCGGGGGGCTTCCTTACGATGAGCAGTTCTTC. Protein product: CSVGFASGGLPYDEQFF.

V gene TRBV6-5 combines with J gene TRBJ2-3; 11 nucleotides align to TRBD2. This CDR3 region has 15 residues. Germline V gene lookup returns CDR1 MNHEY and CDR2 SVGAGI. Losses at the gene ends were 8 bases for V and 2 bases for J; bases not matched to a gene: 6. This CDR3 reads CASGRLAGYTDTQYF. For the CDR3, the DNA is TGTGCCAGCGGCAGACTAGCGGGGTACACAGATACGCAGTATTTT.

The gene calls are TRBV4-3 and TRBJ2-1; 11 bases align to TRBD2. The CDR3 spans 17 residues. Germline V CDR1 and CDR2: LGHNA, YSLEER. V lost 1 base to trimming and J lost 5 bases; unmatched junction nucleotides: 7. The DNA for the CDR3 is TGCGCCAGCAGCCAAGTCGCTAGCGGGAGGCGAAACAATGAGCAGTTCTTC. This gives the protein CASSQVASGRRNNEQFF.

In its sample, this clone was seen a few times. The V and J genes are TRBV7-2 and TRBJ2-7; TRBD2 matches at 10 bases. The junction had 3 bases not matched to a gene; V was cut back by 5 bases and J by 2 bases. This CDR3 region has 14 residues. Germline assignment: CDR1 SGHTA and CDR2 FQGNSA. The CDR3 spells CASSLLAGAYEQYF. DNA for the CDR3: TGTGCCAGCAGCCTGCTAGCGGGGGCCTACGAGCAGTACTTC.

This rearrangement joins TRBV7-9 to TRBJ2-7, with a tentative D call TRBD2 (5 bases). In germline, CDR1 is SEHNR, CDR2 FQNEAQ (reference sequence). The CDR3 extends over 14 amino acids. Trimming left V 4 bases short and J 5 bases short, with 15 bases between. The CDR3 region is CASSYAAGVDEQYF. Written as DNA, the CDR3 is TGTGCCAGCAGCTACGCGGCGGGTGTCGACGAGCAGTACTTC.

Turning to this clone: Relative to the germline gene, one junction end is altered; a read error may explain this. V usage is TRBV19 and J usage is TRBJ1-5; D gene uncertain. CDR1 and CDR2 from the germline V gene are LNHDA and SQIVND (reference sequence). CDR3 length: 14 amino acids. The CDR3 loop reads CASSIRGSNEPQHF. Here the CDR3 DNA reads TGTGCCAGTAGTATAAGAGGGTCCAATGAGCCCCAGCATTTT.

The chain has TRBV19 and TRBJ2-4; D might be TRBD2 (5 bases). CDR3 length: 13 residues. Trimming pared 1 base from V and 10 bases from J, leaving 11 bases between. CDR1 LNHDA and CDR2 SQIVND come from the germline V gene (reference sequence). The CDR3 sequence is CASSIGGPGIQYF. The CDR3 nucleotides are TGTGCCAGTAGTATAGGAGGGCCGGGGATTCAGTACTTC.

V gene TRBV7-9 combines with J gene TRBJ1-6, with D hard to call. Germline lookup yields CDR1 SEHNR and CDR2 FQNEAQ (reference sequence). Trimming shortened V by 5 bases and J by 10 bases, and 21 bases separated the two germline ends. This CDR3 is 16 amino acids long. The CDR3 DNA follows: TGTGCCAGCAGCGTAGATCCCGGGAACCGGGAATCACCCCTCCACTTT. Translated, it gives CASSVDPGNRESPLHF.